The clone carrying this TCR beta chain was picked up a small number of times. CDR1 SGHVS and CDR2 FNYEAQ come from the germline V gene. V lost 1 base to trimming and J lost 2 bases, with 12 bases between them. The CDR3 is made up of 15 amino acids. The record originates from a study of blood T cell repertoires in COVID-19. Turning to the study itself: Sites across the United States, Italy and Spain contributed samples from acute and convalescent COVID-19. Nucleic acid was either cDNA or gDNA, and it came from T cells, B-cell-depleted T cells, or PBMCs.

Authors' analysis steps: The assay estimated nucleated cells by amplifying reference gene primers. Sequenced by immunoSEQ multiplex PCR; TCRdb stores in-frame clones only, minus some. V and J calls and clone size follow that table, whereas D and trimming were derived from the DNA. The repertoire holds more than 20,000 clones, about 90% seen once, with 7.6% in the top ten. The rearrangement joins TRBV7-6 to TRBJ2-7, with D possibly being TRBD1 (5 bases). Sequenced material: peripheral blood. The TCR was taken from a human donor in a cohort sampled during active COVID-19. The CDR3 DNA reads TGTGCCAGCAGCTTAGAATTAGGCAGGGCCTACGAGCAGTACTTC. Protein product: CASSLELGRAYEQYF.